These T cell receptor beta chains were read from a single sample in a study of cytomegalovirus exposure and HLA in healthy donors. Produced via immunoSEQ multiplex PCR; TCRdb's table is partial and in-frame only. The sample carries around 220,000 clones, around 75% recorded once. Specimen: PBMCs. Every receptor here comes from a woman in her thirties in good health and CMV-seronegative. CDR3s leave out the opening cysteine and the closing phenylalanine or tryptophan. Each record gives: V gene, clone size, CDR3 protein. The size field is filled for only some rows; it gives once, few, many or a size class.

v_call: TRBV1; clone_size: few; cdr3_aa: TSSPSTRLAGATSSYNEQF
v_call: TRBV27; clone_size: NA; cdr3_aa: ASSPSLTGAEAF
v_call: TRBV7-9; clone_size: few; cdr3_aa: ASSRDRGTEAF
v_call: TRBV6-5; clone_size: NA; cdr3_aa: ASSDDARGDTQY
v_call: TRBV5-1; clone_size: NA; cdr3_aa: ASRSYSTLGEYGYT
v_call: TRBV29-1; clone_size: NA; cdr3_aa: SALAHSGGYT
v_call: TRBV5-1; clone_size: few; cdr3_aa: ASSLQGNTEAF
v_call: TRBV7-2; clone_size: NA; cdr3_aa: ASSQTSGAYEQY
v_call: TRBV19; clone_size: NA; cdr3_aa: ASSLRRGASNYGYT
v_call: TRBV21-1; clone_size: NA; cdr3_aa: ASSKTRGGAGYGYT
v_call: TRBV30; clone_size: NA; cdr3_aa: AWSNQGPQH
v_call: TRBV11-2; clone_size: NA; cdr3_aa: ASSLEIETEITDTQY
v_call: TRBV5-4; clone_size: NA; cdr3_aa: ASSFRQGSTDTQY
v_call: TRBV5-1; clone_size: NA; cdr3_aa: ASSPRQGTATQY
v_call: TRBV2; clone_size: NA; cdr3_aa: ASSAAGGTLSPLH